In this sample, the clone carrying this T cell receptor (beta chain) turned up a few times. This specimen belongs to a study of T cell changes during pregnancy in multiple sclerosis. Profiling relied on immunoSEQ multiplex PCR, and the TCRdb table lists in-frame clones only, not all of them. The sample carries around 45,000 clones, over 75% recorded once. Trimming pared 3 bases from V and 7 bases from J, leaving 14 bases between. The CDR3 covers 15 residues. Germline assignment: CDR1 SGDLS and CDR2 YYNGEE. This sample comprised CD4+ T cells from peripheral blood mononuclear cells, obtained before pregnancy. The chain couples TRBV9 to TRBJ1-6; perhaps TRBD1 as D (5 bases). This clonotype originated in a female donor with multiple sclerosis, enrolled in a pregnancy study. CDR3: CASSAAGRGNSPLHF. The CDR3 nucleotides read TGTGCCAGCAGCGCCGCGGGACGGGGCAATTCACCCCTCCACTTT.